This TCR beta chain derives from a study of T-cell memory formation after mild COVID-19. TCRdb re-derived calls from the 5' RACE reads in MiXCR, one entry per CDR3 protein. The sample has under 250,000 distinct CDR3 sequences; about 10% are singletons. Sequenced: PBMCs or a T cell subset sorted from them (not recorded which). The sequence came from a man aged 18 to 29 who had mild COVID-19 (a few samples of this study predate the infection). Cell type and time point are not known.

The CDR3 protein is CASSQIGDARGIQYF. The DNA of the CDR3 is TGTGCCAGCAGCCAAATCGGGGACGCCCGGGGCATTCAGTACTTC. The chain is built from TRBV7-2 and TRBJ2-4; perhaps D is TRBD1 or TRBD2 (5 bases each). The length of the CDR3 is 15 residues. V lost 5 bases and J 9 bases, leaving 20 bases between the germline ends. CDR1 and CDR2 from the germline V gene are SGHTA and FQGNSA.